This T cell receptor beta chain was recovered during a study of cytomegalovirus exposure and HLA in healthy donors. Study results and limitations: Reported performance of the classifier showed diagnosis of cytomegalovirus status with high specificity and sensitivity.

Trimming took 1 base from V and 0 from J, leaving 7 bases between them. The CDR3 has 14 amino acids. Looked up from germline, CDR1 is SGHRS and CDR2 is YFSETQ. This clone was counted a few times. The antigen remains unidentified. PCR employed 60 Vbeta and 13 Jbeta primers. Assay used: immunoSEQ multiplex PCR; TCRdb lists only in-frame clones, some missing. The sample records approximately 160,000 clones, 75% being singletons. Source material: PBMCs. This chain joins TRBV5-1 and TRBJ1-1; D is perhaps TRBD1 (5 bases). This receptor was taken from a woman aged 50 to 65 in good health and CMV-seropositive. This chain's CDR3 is CASSLSGMNTEAFF. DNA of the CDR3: TGCGCCAGCAGCTTGTCAGGGATGAACACTGAAGCTTTCTTT.